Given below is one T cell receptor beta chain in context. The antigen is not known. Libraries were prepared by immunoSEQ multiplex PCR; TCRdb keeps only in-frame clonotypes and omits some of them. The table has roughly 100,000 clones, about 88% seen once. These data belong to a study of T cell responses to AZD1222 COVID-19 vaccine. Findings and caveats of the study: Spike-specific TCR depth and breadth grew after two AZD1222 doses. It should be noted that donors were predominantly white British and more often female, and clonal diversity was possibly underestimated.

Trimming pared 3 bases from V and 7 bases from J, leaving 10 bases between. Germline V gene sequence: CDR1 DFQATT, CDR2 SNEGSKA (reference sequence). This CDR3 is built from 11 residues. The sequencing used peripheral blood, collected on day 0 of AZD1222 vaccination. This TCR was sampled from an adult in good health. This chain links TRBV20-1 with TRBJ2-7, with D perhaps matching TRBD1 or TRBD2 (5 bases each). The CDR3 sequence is CSASLAGEQYF. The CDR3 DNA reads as TGCAGTGCTAGTCTAGCAGGGGAGCAGTACTTC.